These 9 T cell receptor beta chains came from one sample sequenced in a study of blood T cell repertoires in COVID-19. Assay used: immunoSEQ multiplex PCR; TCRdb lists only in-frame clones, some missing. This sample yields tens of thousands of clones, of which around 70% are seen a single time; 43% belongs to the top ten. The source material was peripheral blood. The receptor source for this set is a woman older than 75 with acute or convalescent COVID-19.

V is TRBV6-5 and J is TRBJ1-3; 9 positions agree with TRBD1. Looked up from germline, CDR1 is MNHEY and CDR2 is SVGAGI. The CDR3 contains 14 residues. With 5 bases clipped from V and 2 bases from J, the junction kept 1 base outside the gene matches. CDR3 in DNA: TGTGCCAGCAGTACAGGGGGCGCTGGAAACACCATATATTTT. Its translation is CASSTGGAGNTIYF.

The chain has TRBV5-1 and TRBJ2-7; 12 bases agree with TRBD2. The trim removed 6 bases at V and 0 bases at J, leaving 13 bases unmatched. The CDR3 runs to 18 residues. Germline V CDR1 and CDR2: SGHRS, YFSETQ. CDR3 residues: CASIPGLAGGGTSYEQYF. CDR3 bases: TGCGCCAGCATCCCGGGGCTAGCGGGAGGGGGCACCTCCTACGAGCAGTACTTC.

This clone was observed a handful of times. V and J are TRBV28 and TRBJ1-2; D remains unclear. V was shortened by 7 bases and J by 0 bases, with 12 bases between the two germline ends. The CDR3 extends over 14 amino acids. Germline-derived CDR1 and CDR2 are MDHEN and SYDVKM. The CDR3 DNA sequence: TGTGCCAGCAACCTCCTCGGTGCTAACTATGGCTACACCTTC. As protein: CASNLLGANYGYTF.

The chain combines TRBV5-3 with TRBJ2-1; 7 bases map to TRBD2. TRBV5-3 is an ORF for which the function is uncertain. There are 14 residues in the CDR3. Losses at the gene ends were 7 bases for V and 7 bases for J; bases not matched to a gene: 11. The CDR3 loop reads CARGGVARFNEQFF. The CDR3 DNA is TGTGCCAGAGGGGGGGTAGCGAGATTTAATGAGCAGTTCTTC.

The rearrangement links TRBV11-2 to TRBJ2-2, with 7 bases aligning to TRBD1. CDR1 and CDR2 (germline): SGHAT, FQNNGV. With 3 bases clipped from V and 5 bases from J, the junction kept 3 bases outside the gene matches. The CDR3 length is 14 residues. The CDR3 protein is CASSFPGGTGELFF. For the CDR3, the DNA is TGTGCCAGCAGCTTCCCAGGGGGTACCGGGGAGCTGTTTTTT.

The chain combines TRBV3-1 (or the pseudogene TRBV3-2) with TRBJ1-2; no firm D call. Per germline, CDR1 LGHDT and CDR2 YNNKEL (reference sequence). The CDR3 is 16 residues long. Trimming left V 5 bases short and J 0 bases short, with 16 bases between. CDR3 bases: TGTGCCAGCAGCTTAGGATCTAGGCAAGCTAACTATGGCTACACCTTC. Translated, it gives CASSLGSRQANYGYTF.

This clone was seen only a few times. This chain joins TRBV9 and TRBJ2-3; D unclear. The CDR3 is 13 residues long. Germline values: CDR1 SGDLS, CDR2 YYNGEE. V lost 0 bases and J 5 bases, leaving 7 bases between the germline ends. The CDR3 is CASSVALGDTQYF. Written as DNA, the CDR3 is TGTGCCAGCAGCGTAGCCCTAGGAGATACGCAGTATTTT.

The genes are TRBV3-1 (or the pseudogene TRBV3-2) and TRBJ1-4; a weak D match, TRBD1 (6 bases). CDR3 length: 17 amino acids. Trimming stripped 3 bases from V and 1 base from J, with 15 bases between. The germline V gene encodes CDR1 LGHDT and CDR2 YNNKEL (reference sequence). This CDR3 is CASSHYLGAGTNEKLFF. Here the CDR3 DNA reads TGTGCCAGCAGCCATTATCTGGGGGCGGGAACTAATGAAAAACTGTTTTTT.

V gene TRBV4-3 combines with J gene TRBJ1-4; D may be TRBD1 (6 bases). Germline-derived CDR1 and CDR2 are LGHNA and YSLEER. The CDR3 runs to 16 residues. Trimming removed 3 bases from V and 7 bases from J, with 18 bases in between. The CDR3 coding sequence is TGCGCCAGCAGCCAGGGGAACAGGGCAACGGGTGAAAAACTGTTTTTT. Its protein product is CASSQGNRATGEKLFF.